The 6 T cell receptor beta chains in this list originate from one sample, sequenced in a study of OX40 agonist ivuxolimab in advanced cancers. Assay used: immunoSEQ multiplex PCR; TCRdb lists only in-frame clones, some missing. The table includes tens of thousands of clones, about 92% detected once. This sample comprised CD4+ or CD8+ T cells sorted from blood, obtained in a trial of the OX40 agonist ivuxolimab. The receptors here all came from an adult with an advanced solid tumor such as melanoma, head and neck, liver or kidney cancer.

The V gene is TRBV19, the J gene TRBJ1-1; D is perhaps TRBD1 (6 bases). This CDR3 contains 16 residues. Trimming took off 0 bases at V and 6 bases at J, with 17 bases between the two ends. The germline V gene encodes CDR1 LNHDA and CDR2 SQIVND (reference sequence). CDR3 sequence reads: CASSIDPYREFAEAFF. CDR3 nucleotide sequence: TGTGCCAGTAGTATAGATCCATACAGGGAGTTTGCTGAAGCTTTCTTT.

The chain carries TRBV19 and TRBJ2-3; 12 bases fit TRBD2. Germline V lookup: CDR1 LNHDA, CDR2 SQIVND (reference sequence). This CDR3 spans 17 amino acids. Losses at the gene ends were 5 bases for V and 0 bases for J; bases not matched to a gene: 6. CDR3 DNA sequence: TGTGCCAGTAGTTTTCTAGCGGGGGGGCGGAGCACAGATACGCAGTATTTT. Its translation: CASSFLAGGRSTDTQYF.

Only a few counts were recorded for this clone. This CDR3 reads CASSLGVGYTF. CDR3 DNA sequence: TGTGCCAGCAGTTTGGGTGTAGGCTACACCTTC. This rearrangement joins TRBV28 to TRBJ1-2; no definite D call. Looked up from germline, CDR1 is MDHEN and CDR2 is SYDVKM. CDR3 size: 11 residues. With 3 bases removed from V and 8 bases from J, the gap between germline ends came to 7 bases.

This clone was picked up one time. V is TRBV5-1 and J is TRBJ2-1; D is perhaps TRBD1 (5 bases). V was clipped by 4 bases and J by 1 base, with 15 bases between them. Germline V gene data show CDR1 as SGHRS and CDR2 as YFSETQ. The CDR3 is made up of 16 amino acids. The CDR3 DNA reads as TGCGCCAGCAGCAAATCGACAGTCGAGTCCTACAATGAGCAGTTCTTC. Protein sequence: CASSKSTVESYNEQFF.

This chain joins TRBV20-1 and TRBJ1-2; D gene unclear. Germline CDR1 DFQATT, CDR2 SNEGSKA (reference sequence). The germline V and J ends were trimmed by 3 bases and 6 bases, with 8 bases remaining between them. This CDR3 contains 11 residues. CDR3 nucleotide sequence: TGCAGTGCTAGGCGGAACAATGGCTACACCTTC. Translated: CSARRNNGYTF.

The V gene is TRBV10-3, the J gene TRBJ2-5, with D perhaps TRBD1 (6 bases). V lost 6 bases and J lost 0, with 14 bases in between. Germline lookup yields CDR1 ENHRY and CDR2 SYGVKD. The CDR3 runs to 15 residues. The CDR3: CAIRPGHGYQETQYF. The CDR3 DNA sequence: TGTGCCATCAGGCCGGGACACGGGTACCAAGAGACCCAGTACTTC.